This T cell receptor (beta chain) originates from a study of OX40 agonist ivuxolimab in advanced cancers. At the level of the study: Among those treated, three patients had partial responses, one with hepatocellular carcinoma and two with cutaneous melanoma.

Sampling of blood occurred at baseline, cycle 4 day 1, and cycle 7 day 1. A remark on this clone: Its antigen is unknown.

Generated by immunoSEQ multiplex PCR, the TCRdb table keeps only in-frame clones and is missing some. Of roughly 60,000 clones in the sample, around 90% were seen once. Study-wide findings and caveats: CD4+ and CD8+ T cells in blood underwent clonal expansion by week 6 at 0.1 to 3.0 mg/kg. On average, CD8+ T cells showed a greater number of expanded clones than CD4+.

The origin of this receptor is an adult with an advanced solid tumor such as melanoma, head and neck, liver or kidney cancer. The specimen was CD4+ or CD8+ T cells sorted from blood, collected in a trial of the OX40 agonist ivuxolimab.

CDR3: CSATGTHEQYF. The DNA for the CDR3 is TGCAGTGCAACCGGGACCCACGAGCAGTACTTC. The chain links TRBV20-1 to TRBJ2-7; D may match TRBD1 or TRBD2 (5 bases each). V was shortened by 6 bases and J by 5 bases, with 11 bases between the two germline ends. The CDR3 is 11 amino acids. Germline CDR1 DFQATT, CDR2 SNEGSKA (reference sequence).